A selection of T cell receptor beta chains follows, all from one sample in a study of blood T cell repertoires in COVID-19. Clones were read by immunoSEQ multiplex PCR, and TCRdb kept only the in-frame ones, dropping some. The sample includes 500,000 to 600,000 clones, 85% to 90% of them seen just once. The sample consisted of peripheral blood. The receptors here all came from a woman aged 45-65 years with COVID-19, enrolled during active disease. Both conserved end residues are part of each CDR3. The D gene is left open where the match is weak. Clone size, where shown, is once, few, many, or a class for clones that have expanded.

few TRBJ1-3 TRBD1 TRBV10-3 CATTFGTVSGNTIYF TGTGCCACCACCTTTGGGACAGTTTCTGGAAACACCATATATTTT
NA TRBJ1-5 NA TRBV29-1 CSVGGPNQPQHF TGCAGCGTGGGGGGACCGAATCAGCCCCAGCATTTT
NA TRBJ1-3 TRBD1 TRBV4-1 CASSRDRVGNTIYF TGCGCCAGCAGCCGAGACAGGGTTGGAAACACCATATATTTT
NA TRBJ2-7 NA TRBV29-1 CSAMRATYEQYF TGCAGCGCCATGAGAGCGACTTACGAGCAGTACTTC
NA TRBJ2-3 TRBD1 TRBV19 CASSIAGQGADTQYF TGTGCCAGTAGTATAGCGGGCCAGGGGGCAGATACGCAGTATTTT
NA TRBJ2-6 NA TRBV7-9 CASSSLKGGAGANVLTF TGTGCCAGCAGCTCCCTCAAGGGCGGGGCTGGGGCCAACGTCCTGACTTTC
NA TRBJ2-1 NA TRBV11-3 CASSLADSYNEQFF TGTGCCAGCAGCTTAGCAGACTCCTACAATGAGCAGTTCTTC
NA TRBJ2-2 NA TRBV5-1 CASSLAGGELFF TGCGCCAGCAGCTTGGCGGGCGGGGAGCTGTTTTTT
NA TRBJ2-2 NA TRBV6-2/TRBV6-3 CASSYSNPRNTGELFF TGTGCCAGCAGTTACTCGAACCCGAGGAACACCGGGGAGCTGTTTTTT
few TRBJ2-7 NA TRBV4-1 CASSLSTVSYEQYF TGCGCCAGCAGCCTATCGACAGTCTCCTACGAGCAGTACTTC
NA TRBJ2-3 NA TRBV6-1 CASSDHRADTQYF TGTGCCAGCAGTGACCACAGGGCAGATACGCAGTATTTT
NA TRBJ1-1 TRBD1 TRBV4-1 CASSQALRGRTEAFF TGCGCCAGCAGCCAAGCCCTCAGGGGGCGAACTGAAGCTTTCTTT
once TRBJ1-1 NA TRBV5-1 CASSQEGRRDEAFF TGCGCCAGCAGCCAGGAGGGCCGGAGAGATGAAGCTTTCTTT
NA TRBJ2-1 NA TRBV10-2 CASSQQGDEQFF TGCGCCAGCAGTCAACAGGGCGATGAGCAGTTCTTC
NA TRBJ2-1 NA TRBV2 CASGSVDSSGARFF TGTGCCAGCGGTTCAGTAGACAGCTCAGGGGCCAGGTTCTTC
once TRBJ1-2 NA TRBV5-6 CASSLNYGYTF TGTGCCAGCAGCCTTAATTATGGCTACACCTTC
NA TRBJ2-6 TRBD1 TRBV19 CASSNLRDRGVSGANVLTF TGTGCCAGTAGTAATCTCCGGGACAGGGGGGTGTCTGGGGCCAACGTCCTGACTTTC
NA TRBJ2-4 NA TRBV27 CASSLNGGIALNIQYF TGTGCCAGCAGTTTAAATGGAGGGATCGCCTTAAACATTCAGTACTTC
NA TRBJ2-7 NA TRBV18 CASSPQDSPYEQYF TGTGCCAGCTCACCGCAGGACAGCCCCTACGAGCAGTACTTC